This TCR beta chain derives from a study of shared clonotypes between healthy human individuals. This clone was seen only once. This CDR3 has 15 residues. V lost 4 bases and J 1 base, leaving 12 bases between the germline ends. Germline V CDR1 and CDR2: SGHNT, YYREEE (reference sequence). Method: immunoSEQ multiplex PCR; TCRdb's copy keeps in-frame clones and lacks some. The table shows more than 500,000 clones, with 95% to 96% occurring only once. The chain joins TRBV5-4 to TRBJ1-5, with unresolved D. The specimen sequenced was naive CD4+ T cells sorted from blood. Subset: CD45RA+ positively selected. The clonotype originates from a woman in her 30s in good health. The CDR3 nucleotides are TGTGCCAGCAGCGCTGGCTCGGACAGCAATCAGCCCCAGCATTTT. Translated: CASSAGSDSNQPQHF.